Included here is one T cell receptor (beta chain) sequence, with context. In the original workflow: Cell counts per sample came from amplifying reference gene primers. Data came from immunoSEQ multiplex PCR; TCRdb stores just in-frame clones and leaves some out. Clonal size and the V and J genes are those of that table, whereas D and trimming came from the DNA. This sample has about 40,000 clones, with around 80% found just once. This sample was taken from a study of blood T cell repertoires in COVID-19. Study context: From T cells, B-cell-depleted T cells, or PBMCs came the material, which was cDNA or gDNA.

Germline values: CDR1 MNHEY, CDR2 SVGAGI. CDR3 length: 16 amino acids. J lost 11 bases, V lost 0 bases, and 9 bases had no gene match. This sequence was found in an elderly man with active or convalescent COVID-19. This chain links TRBV6-5 with TRBJ1-6; 8 bases map to TRBD1. The sample comprised peripheral blood. The CDR3 region has the DNA TGTGCCAGCAGTTACTCGCATCAGGGGGCAGGGACACCCCTCCACTTT. Translation: CASSYSHQGAGTPLHF.